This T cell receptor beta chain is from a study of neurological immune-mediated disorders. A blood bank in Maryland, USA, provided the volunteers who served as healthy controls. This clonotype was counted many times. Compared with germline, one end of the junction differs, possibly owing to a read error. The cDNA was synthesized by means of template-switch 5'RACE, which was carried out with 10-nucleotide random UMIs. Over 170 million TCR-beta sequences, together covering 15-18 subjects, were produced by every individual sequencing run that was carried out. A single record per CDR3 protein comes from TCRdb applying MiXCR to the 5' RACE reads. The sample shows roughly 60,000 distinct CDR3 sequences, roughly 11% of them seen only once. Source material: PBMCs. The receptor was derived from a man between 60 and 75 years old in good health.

The CDR3 DNA reads as TGTGCCAGCAGTCTATGGGGTGGCAGCAATCAGCCCCAGCATTTT. This codes for CASSLWGGSNQPQHF. The rearrangement uses TRBV28 and TRBJ1-5; unclear D gene. The germline V gene encodes CDR1 MDHEN and CDR2 SYDVKM. The CDR3 loop spans 15 amino acids. The full variable domain, completed using reference TRBV28 and TRBJ1-5, is DVKVTQSSRYLVKRTGEKVFLECVQDMDHENMFWYRQDPGLGLRLIYFSYDVKMKEKGDIPEGYSVSREKKERFSLILESASTNQTSMYLCASSLWGGSNQPQHFGDGTRLSIL.